This T cell receptor (beta chain) was sequenced during a study of blood T cell repertoires in COVID-19. On the study more broadly: Sites across the United States, Italy and Spain contributed samples from acute and convalescent COVID-19. The analysed material was cDNA or gDNA that came from T cells, B-cell-depleted T cells, or PBMCs.

CDR3 length equals 15 residues. Germline values: CDR1 MNHEY, CDR2 SVGEGT. Trimming stripped 2 bases from V and 4 bases from J, with 14 bases between. Source study methods: Estimation of nucleated cell counts was performed using reference gene primer amplification. Data came from immunoSEQ multiplex PCR; TCRdb stores just in-frame clones and leaves some out. The V and J calls and clone size come from that table; D and trimming were worked out from the DNA. Of some 150,000 clones in the sample, approximately 87% were seen once. The TCR was taken from a man aged 50 to 59 with active COVID-19. The sample comprised peripheral blood. This chain connects TRBV6-2 or TRBV6-3 to TRBJ1-2; tentatively, D is TRBD1 (6 bases). Written as DNA, the CDR3 is TGTGCCAGCAGTTACGACAGGTTATCGGGCTATGGCTACACCTTC. Amino acid sequence: CASSYDRLSGYGYTF.